The clone carrying this T cell receptor beta chain was counted at least ten times. What it binds is not known. This sample stems from a study of T-cell reconstitution after alpha-beta-depleted transplantation in children. This CDR3 has 16 amino acids. The germline V and J ends were trimmed by 5 bases and 3 bases, with 19 bases remaining between them. Germline assignment: CDR1 SGHDT and CDR2 YYEEEE. It was with unique molecular identifiers that the TCRbeta library was prepared. TCRdb reanalysed the PCR reads using MiXCR and keeps one entry per CDR3 protein. The data show 100,000 to 130,000 distinct CDR3 sequences, about 6% seen once. The study's findings and limits: Some patients owed their high day-60 TCRbeta diversity to surviving recipient T cells and thymic progenitors.

The source is a male patient between 2 and 10 years old who had a stem cell transplant for acute lymphoblastic leukemia, so the T cells may come from the graft donor. J is TRBJ2-3 and V is TRBV5-6; D could derive from TRBD1 or TRBD2 (6 bases each). Sequences were derived from PBMCs, mostly from graft donor cells, sampled 360 days after TCRalphabeta/CD19-depleted stem cell transplant. CDR3 loop: CASSPRWGARTDTQYF. DNA for the CDR3: TGTGCCAGCAGTCCGCGATGGGGGGCCAGAACAGATACGCAGTATTTT. Full variable domain (rest looked up from reference TRBV5-6 and TRBJ2-3): DAGVTQSPTHLIKTRGQQVTLRCSPKSGHDTVSWYQQALGQGPQFIFQYYEEEERQRGNFPDRFSGHQFPNYSSELNVNALLLGDSALYLCASSPRWGARTDTQYFGPGTRLTVL.